This TCR beta chain was observed in a study of T-cell memory formation after mild COVID-19. Looking at the study overall: TCR clustering was largely donor specific.

It was 5'RACE with constant-segment primers that produced the TCR alpha and TCR beta cDNA libraries, which carried sample barcodes and UMIs. TCRdb fed the 5' RACE reads into MiXCR, producing one record per CDR3 protein. In the table there are approximately 300,000 distinct CDR3 sequences, less than 20% of which are singletons. The V end was cut by 0 bases, the J end by 0 bases, with 15 bases between. Germline V lookup: CDR1 LGHNA, CDR2 YSLEER. The CDR3 spans 17 residues. Notes on the study in general: Clones that contracted from day 15 to 85 were balanced CD4/CD8, while later expanders leaned CD4+. CD4+ contracting clones were mainly CM and EM; CD8+ ones, EMRA.

Only a few counts were recorded for this clonotype. Its target is unknown. The rearrangement links TRBV4-3 to TRBJ2-7, with D tentatively TRBD1 (6 bases). The sequence derives from a man between 18 and 35 years old who had mild COVID-19 (a few samples of this study predate the infection). Cell type and time point are not known. The specimen sequenced was PBMCs or a T cell subset sorted from them (not recorded which). The CDR3 coding sequence is TGCGCCAGCAGCCAAGATTTTGGCAGGGGTCTCTCCTACGAGCAGTACTTC. Translated, it gives CASSQDFGRGLSYEQYF.